This T cell receptor (beta chain) emerged from a study of Ad26.COV2.S vaccination and SARS-CoV-2 variants. Points from the study as a whole: Marked by substantial breadth, spike-specific CD8+ and CD4+ T cell responses were reportedly seen after vaccination.

CDR3 length equals 14 residues. Germline V gives CDR1 SGHDT, CDR2 YYEEEE. Between the trimmed V and J ends, which lost 2 bases and 2 bases, there was a span of 7 bases. As to this clone: Its antigen is as yet unknown.

The assay was immunoSEQ multiplex PCR, and TCRdb's table has in-frame clones only and misses some. The profile shows 300,000 to 400,000 clones, approximately 90% of them singletons. The sequence was collected from a human donor who had recovered from COVID-19. The chain recombines TRBV5-6 with TRBJ1-4; D is uncertain. The material sequenced was peripheral blood, taken after recovery from COVID-19. This CDR3 reads CASSFGTTNEKLFF. The DNA for the CDR3 is TGTGCCAGCAGCTTCGGCACCACTAATGAAAAACTGTTTTTT. Combining the CDR3 with reference TRBV5-6 and TRBJ1-4 gives the whole variable domain DAGVTQSPTHLIKTRGQQVTLRCSPKSGHDTVSWYQQALGQGPQFIFQYYEEEERQRGNFPDRFSGHQFPNYSSELNVNALLLGDSALYLCASSFGTTNEKLFFGSGTQLSVL.